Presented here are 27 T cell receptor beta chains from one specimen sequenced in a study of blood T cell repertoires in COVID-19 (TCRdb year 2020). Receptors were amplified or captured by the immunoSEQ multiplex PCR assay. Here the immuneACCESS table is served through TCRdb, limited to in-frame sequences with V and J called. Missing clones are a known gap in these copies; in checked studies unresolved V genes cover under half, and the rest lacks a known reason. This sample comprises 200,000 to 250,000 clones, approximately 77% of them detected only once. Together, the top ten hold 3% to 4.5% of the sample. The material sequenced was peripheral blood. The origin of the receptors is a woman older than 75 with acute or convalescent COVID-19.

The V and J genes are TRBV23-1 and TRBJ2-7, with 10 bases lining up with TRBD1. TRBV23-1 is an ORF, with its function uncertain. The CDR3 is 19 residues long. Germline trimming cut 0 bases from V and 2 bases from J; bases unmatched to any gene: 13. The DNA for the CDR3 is TGCGCCAGCAGTCAATCTCGCCGGGACAGGGGCAAACCTACCTACGAGCAGTACTTC. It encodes CASSQSRRDRGKPTYEQYF.

Here the CDR3 reads CASSPGTGRTEAFF. The CDR3 nucleotides read TGTGCCAGCAGTCCAGGGACAGGGAGAACTGAAGCTTTCTTT. The V gene is TRBV6-1, the J gene TRBJ1-1; 9 bases are shared with TRBD1. Germline CDR1 reads MNHNS; CDR2 reads SASEGT. Trimming at V came to 5 bases and at J to 5 bases, leaving 6 bases not matched to a gene. CDR3 length: 14 amino acids.

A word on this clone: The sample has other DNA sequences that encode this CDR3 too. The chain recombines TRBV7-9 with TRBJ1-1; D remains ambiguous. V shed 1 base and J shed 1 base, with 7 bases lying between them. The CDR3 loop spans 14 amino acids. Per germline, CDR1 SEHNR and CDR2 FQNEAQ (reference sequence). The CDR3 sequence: CASSLGASNTEAFF. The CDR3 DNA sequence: TGTGCCAGCAGCTTAGGGGCTTCGAACACTGAAGCTTTCTTT.

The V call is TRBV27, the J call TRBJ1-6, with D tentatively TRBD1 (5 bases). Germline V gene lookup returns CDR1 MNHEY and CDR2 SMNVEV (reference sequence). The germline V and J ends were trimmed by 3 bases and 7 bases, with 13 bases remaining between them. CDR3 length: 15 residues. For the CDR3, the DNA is TGTGCCAGCAGTTTCAGGGTTTCAGGGAATTCACCCCTCCACTTT. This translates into CASSFRVSGNSPLHF.

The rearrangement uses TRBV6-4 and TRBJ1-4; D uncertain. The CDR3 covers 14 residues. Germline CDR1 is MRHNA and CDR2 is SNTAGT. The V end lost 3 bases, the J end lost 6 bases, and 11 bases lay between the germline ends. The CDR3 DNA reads TGTGCCAGCAGTGAAGGAGGGCCGGATGAAAAACTGTTTTTT. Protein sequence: CASSEGGPDEKLFF.

The CDR3 nucleotides read TGTGCCACCAGTGAACCTATAGCCCACGAGCAGTACTTC. Translated: CATSEPIAHEQYF. The chain couples TRBV24-1 to TRBJ2-7; D is uncertain. The CDR3 is 13 amino acids. Trimming took 4 bases from V and 5 from J, leaving 11 bases between them. Germline lookup yields CDR1 KGHDR and CDR2 SFDVKD.

CDR3 loop: CASSLAPPRQAVISGANVLTF. In nucleotides, the CDR3 is TGCGCCAGCAGCTTGGCCCCACCTCGGCAGGCCGTTATCTCTGGGGCCAACGTCCTGACTTTC. The chain joins TRBV5-1 to TRBJ2-6; D is ambiguous. The CDR3 extends over 21 amino acids. V dropped 0 bases and J dropped 0 bases, with 22 bases sitting between them. From germline, CDR1 is SGHRS and CDR2 YFSETQ.

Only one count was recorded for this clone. This chain's CDR3 is CASSTGTGLGGYTF. CDR3 nucleotides: TGTGCCAGCAGTACTGGGACAGGTTTGGGTGGCTACACCTTC. The chain couples TRBV9 to TRBJ1-2, with 8 bases fitting TRBD1. The CDR3 is 14 amino acids. Trimming at V came to 5 bases and at J to 7 bases, leaving 10 bases not matched to a gene. CDR1 SGDLS and CDR2 YYNGEE come from the germline V gene.

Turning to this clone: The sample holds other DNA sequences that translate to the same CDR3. Written as DNA, the CDR3 is TGTGCCAGCAGTCCCGACAGGGGATTTCAGCCCCAGCATTTT. Protein sequence: CASSPDRGFQPQHF. This chain links TRBV27 with TRBJ1-5; 8 bases are shared with TRBD1. Trimming cost V 5 bases and J 6 bases; bases outside gene matches: 6. The CDR3 covers 14 residues. Per germline, CDR1 MNHEY and CDR2 SMNVEV (reference sequence).

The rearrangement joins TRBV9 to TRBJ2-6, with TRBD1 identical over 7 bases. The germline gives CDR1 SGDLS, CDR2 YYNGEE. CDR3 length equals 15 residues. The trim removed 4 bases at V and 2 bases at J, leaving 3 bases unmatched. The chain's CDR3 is CASSPTGAGANVLTF. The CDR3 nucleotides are TGTGCCAGCAGCCCCACAGGGGCTGGGGCCAACGTCCTGACTTTC.

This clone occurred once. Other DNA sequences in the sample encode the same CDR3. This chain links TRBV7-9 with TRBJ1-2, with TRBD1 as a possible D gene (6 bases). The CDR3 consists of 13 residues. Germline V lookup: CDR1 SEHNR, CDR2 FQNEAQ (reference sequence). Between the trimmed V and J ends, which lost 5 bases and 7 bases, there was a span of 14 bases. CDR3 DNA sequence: TGTGCCAGCAGCCCGAGGGGGTCGGGTGGCTACACCTTC. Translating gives CASSPRGSGGYTF. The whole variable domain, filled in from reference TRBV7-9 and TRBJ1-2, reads DTGVSQNPRHKITKRGQNVTFRCDPISEHNRLYWYRQTLGQGPEFLTYFQNEAQLEKSRLLSDRFSAERPKGSFSTLEIQRTEQGDSAMYLCASSPRGSGGYTFGSGTRLTVV.

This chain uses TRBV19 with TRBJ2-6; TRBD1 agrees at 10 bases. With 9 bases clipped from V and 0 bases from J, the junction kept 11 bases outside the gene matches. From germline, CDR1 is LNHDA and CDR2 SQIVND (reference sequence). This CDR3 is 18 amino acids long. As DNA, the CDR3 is TGTGCCAGCACAAGGACAGGGGGTCTCTACTCTGGGGCCAACGTCCTGACTTTC. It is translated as CASTRTGGLYSGANVLTF. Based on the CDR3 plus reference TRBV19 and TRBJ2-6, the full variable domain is DGGITQSPKYLFRKEGQNVTLSCEQNLNHDAMYWYRQDPGQGLRLIYYSQIVNDFQKGDIAEGYSVSREKKESFPLTVTSAQKNPTAFYLCASTRTGGLYSGANVLTFGAGSRLTVL.

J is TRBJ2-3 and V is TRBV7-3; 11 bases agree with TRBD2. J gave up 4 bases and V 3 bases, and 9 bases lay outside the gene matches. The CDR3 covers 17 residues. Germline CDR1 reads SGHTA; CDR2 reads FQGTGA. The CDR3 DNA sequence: TGTGCCAGCAGCTTTGGGATAGCGGGGGGGCTCGCAGATACGCAGTATTTT. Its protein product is CASSFGIAGGLADTQYF.

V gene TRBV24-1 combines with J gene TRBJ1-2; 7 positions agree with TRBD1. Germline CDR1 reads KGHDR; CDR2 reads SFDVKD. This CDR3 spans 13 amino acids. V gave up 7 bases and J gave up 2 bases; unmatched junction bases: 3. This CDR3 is CATSQTGNYGYTF. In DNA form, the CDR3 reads TGTGCCACCAGCCAGACAGGGAACTATGGCTACACCTTC.

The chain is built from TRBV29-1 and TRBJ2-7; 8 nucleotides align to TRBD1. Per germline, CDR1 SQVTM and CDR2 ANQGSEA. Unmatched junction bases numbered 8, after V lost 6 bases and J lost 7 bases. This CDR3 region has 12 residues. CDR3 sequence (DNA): TGCAGCGTCCTCCGGACAGGGCAGGAGCAGTACTTC. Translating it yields CSVLRTGQEQYF.

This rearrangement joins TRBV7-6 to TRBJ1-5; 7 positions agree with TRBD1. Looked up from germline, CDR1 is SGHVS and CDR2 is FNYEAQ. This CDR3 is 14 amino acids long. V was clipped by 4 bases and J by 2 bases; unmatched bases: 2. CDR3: CASSSGQGNQPQHF. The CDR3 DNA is TGTGCCAGCAGCTCAGGACAGGGCAATCAGCCCCAGCATTTT.

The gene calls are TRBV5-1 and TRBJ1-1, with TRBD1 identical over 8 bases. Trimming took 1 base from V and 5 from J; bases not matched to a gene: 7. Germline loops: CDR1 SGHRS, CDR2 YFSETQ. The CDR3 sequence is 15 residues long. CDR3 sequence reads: CASSLSRGRVTEAFF. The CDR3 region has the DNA TGCGCCAGCAGCTTGAGCAGGGGGCGTGTGACTGAAGCTTTCTTT.

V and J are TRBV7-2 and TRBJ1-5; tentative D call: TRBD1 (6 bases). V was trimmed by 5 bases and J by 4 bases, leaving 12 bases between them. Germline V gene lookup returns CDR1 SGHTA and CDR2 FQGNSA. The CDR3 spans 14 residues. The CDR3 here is CASSLGQSNQPQHF. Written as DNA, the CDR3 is TGTGCCAGCAGCCTAGGACAGTCTAATCAGCCCCAGCATTTT. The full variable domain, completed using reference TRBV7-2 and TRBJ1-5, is GAGVSQSPSNKVTEKGKDVELRCDPISGHTALYWYRQSLGQGLEFLIYFQGNSAPDKSGLPSDRFSAERTGGSVSTLTIQRTQQEDSAVYLCASSLGQSNQPQHFGDGTRLSIL.

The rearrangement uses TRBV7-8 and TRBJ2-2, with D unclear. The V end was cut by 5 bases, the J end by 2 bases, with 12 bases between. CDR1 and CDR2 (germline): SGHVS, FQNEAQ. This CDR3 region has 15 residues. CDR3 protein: CASSTPGFNTGELFF. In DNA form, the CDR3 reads TGTGCCAGCAGCACACCCGGGTTTAACACCGGGGAGCTGTTTTTT.

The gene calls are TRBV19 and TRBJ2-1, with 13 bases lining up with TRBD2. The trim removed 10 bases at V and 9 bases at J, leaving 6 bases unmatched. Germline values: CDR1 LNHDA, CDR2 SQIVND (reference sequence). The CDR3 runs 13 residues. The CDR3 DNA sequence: TGTGCCACCACTAGCGGGGGGGCCATTGAGCAGTTCTTC. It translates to CATTSGGAIEQFF.

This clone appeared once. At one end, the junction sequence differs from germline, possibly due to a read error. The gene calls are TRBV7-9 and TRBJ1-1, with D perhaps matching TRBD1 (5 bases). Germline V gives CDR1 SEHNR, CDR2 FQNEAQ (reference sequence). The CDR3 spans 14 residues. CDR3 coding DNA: TGTGCCAGCAGCACGGGACTCCAGAACGCTGAAGCTTTCTTT. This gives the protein CASSTGLQNAEAFF.

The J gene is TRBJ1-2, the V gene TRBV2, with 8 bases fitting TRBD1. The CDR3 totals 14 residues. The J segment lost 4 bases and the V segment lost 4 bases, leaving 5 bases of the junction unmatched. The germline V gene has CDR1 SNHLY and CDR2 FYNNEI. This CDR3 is CASSGTGRSYGYTF. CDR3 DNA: TGTGCCAGCAGTGGGACAGGGAGAAGCTATGGCTACACCTTC.

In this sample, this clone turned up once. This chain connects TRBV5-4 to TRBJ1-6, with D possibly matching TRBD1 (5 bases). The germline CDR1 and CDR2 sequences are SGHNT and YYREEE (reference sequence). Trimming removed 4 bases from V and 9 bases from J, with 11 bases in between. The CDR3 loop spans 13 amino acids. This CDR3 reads CASSKDSFSPLHF. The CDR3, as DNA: TGTGCCAGCAGCAAAGACAGTTTTTCACCCCTCCACTTT. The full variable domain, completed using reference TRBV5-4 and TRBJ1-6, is ETGVTQSPTHLIKTRGQQVTLRCSSQSGHNTVSWYQQALGQGPQFIFQYYREEENGRGNFPPRFSGLQFPNYSSELNVNALELDDSALYLCASSKDSFSPLHFGNGTRLTVT.

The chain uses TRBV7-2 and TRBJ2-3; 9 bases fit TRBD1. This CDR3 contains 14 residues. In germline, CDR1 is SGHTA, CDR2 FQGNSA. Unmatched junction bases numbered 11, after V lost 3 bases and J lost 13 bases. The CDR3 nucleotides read TGTGCCAGCAGCTTTCAGCGGGGTGGGGACAGGGAGTATTTT. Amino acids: CASSFQRGGDREYF.

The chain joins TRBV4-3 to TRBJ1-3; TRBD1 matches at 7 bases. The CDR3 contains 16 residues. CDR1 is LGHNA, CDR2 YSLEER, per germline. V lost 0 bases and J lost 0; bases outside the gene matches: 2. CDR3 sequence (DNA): TGCGCCAGCAGCCAAGATAGGGGGCCCTCTGGAAACACCATATATTTT. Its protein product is CASSQDRGPSGNTIYF.

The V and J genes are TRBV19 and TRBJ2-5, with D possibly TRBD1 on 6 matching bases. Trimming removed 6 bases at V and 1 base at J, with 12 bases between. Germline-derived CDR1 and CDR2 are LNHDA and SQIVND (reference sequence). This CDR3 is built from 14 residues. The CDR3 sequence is CASRIRTAQETQYF. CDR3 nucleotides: TGTGCCAGTAGGATTAGGACAGCCCAAGAGACCCAGTACTTC.

Written as DNA, the CDR3 is TGCGCCAGCAGCTTGGGTGGACTAGCGGGGTACAATGAGCAGTTCTTC. It translates to CASSLGGLAGYNEQFF. This chain joins TRBV5-1 and TRBJ2-1; TRBD2 matches at 12 bases. Germline values: CDR1 SGHRS, CDR2 YFSETQ. The V segment lost 0 bases and the J segment 4 bases; nucleotides outside the gene matches: 2. This CDR3 is 16 amino acids long.